The source of this TCR beta chain is a study of blood T cell repertoires in COVID-19. Across the whole study: Acute and convalescent COVID-19 samples came from the United States, Italy and Spain. T cells, B-cell-depleted T cells, or PBMCs provided the cDNA or gDNA that served as material.

Per the original methods: Estimation of nucleated cell counts was performed using reference gene primer amplification. Repertoires were generated with immunoSEQ multiplex PCR, while TCRdb's copy carries only in-frame clones and drops some. For V, J and clone size, that table is used; D and trimming come from the DNA. The sample holds hundreds of thousands of clones, 90% seen once. Cohort placement rested on clinical history that participants reported themselves. The sequence came from a woman between 18 and 30 years old with acute COVID-19. Sequences were obtained from PBMCs or T cells enriched from blood (not recorded which).

The CDR3 nucleotides are TGTGCCAGCAGTTGTTTACGGGAAAGCAAGAACACTGAAGCTTTCTTT. This translates into CASSCLRESKNTEAFF. The rearrangement links TRBV6-5 to TRBJ1-1; D gene uncertain. The ends were cut back, 4 bases at V and 1 base at J, with 16 bases in the middle. The CDR3 totals 16 residues. The germline V gene encodes CDR1 MNHEY and CDR2 SVGAGI.